This T cell receptor beta chain was documented in a study of technical replicates of blood from several donors. The table came from immunoSEQ multiplex PCR; TCRdb's copy has only in-frame clones and leaves some out. The sample records fewer than 90,000 clones, around 94% being singletons. Germline-derived CDR1 and CDR2 are MDHEN and SYDVKM. With V trimmed by 9 bases and J by 3 bases, 5 bases remained unmatched. This CDR3 region has 12 residues. The chain is built from TRBV28 and TRBJ2-7; 7 nucleotides line up with TRBD1. The receptor's source is a human donor in good health. Material for sequencing was T cells isolated from PBMCs. CDR3 DNA: TGTGCCAGTGGACAGGTTAACTACGAGCAGTACTTC. It specifies CASGQVNYEQYF.